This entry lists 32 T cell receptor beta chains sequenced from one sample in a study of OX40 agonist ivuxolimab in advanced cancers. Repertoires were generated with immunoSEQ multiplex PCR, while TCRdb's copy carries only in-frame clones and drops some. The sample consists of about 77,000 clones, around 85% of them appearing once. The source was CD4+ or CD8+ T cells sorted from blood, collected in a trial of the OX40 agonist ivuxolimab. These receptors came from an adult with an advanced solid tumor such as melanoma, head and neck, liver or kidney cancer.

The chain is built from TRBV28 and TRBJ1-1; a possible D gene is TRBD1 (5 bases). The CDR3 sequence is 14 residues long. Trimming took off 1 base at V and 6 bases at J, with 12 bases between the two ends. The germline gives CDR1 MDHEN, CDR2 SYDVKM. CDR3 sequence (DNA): TGTGCCAGCAGTTTATATGCGGGGGACGCTGAAGCTTTCTTT. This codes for CASSLYAGDAEAFF.

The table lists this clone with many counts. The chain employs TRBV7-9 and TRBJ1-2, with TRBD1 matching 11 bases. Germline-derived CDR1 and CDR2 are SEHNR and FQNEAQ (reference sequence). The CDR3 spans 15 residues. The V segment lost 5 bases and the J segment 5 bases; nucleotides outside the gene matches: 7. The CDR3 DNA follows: TGTGCCAGCAGCCATGGACAGGGGGCTAGGTATGGCTACACCTTC. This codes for CASSHGQGARYGYTF.

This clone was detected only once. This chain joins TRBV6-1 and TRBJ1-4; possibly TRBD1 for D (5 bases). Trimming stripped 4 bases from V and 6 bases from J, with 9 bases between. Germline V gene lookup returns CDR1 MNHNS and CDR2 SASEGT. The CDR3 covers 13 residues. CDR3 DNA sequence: TGTGCCAGCAGTGGTGGGGCGCATGAAAAACTGTTTTTT. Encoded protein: CASSGGAHEKLFF.

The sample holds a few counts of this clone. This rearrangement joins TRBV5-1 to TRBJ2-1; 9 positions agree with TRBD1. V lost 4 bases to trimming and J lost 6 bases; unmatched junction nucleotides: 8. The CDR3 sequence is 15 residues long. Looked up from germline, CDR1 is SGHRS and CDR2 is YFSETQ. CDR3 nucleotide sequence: TGCGCCAGCAGCATACAGGGGGCGCTGGGCAATGAGCAGTTCTTC. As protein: CASSIQGALGNEQFF.

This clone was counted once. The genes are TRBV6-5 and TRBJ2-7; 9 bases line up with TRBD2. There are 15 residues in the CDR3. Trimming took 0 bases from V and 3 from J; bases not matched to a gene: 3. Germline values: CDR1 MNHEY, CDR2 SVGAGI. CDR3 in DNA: TGTGCCAGCAGTTACTCGTTGCGGGAGGGCTACGAGCAGTACTTC. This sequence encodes CASSYSLREGYEQYF.

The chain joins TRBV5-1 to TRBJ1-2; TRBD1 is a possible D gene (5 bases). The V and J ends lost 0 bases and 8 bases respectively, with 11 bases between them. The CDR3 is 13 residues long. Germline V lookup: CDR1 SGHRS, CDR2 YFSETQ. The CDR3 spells CASSLGDANGYTF. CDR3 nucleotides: TGCGCCAGCAGCTTGGGGGACGCGAACGGCTACACCTTC.

In nucleotides, the CDR3 is TGCGCCAGCAGCCAAGGACAGGGCTCTGGGGCCAACGTCCTGACTTTC. Amino acids: CASSQGQGSGANVLTF. The chain carries TRBV4-3 and TRBJ2-6; 7 nucleotides line up with TRBD1. Germline V gene sequence: CDR1 LGHNA, CDR2 YSLEER. With V trimmed by 1 base and J by 0 bases, 0 bases remained unmatched. This CDR3 has 16 residues.

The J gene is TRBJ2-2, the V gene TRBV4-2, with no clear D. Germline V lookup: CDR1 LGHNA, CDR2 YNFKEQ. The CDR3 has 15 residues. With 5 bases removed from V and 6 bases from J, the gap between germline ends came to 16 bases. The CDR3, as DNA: TGTGCCAGCAGCTCAGGTACTCCCCAGTCCGGGGAGCTGTTTTTT. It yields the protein CASSSGTPQSGELFF.

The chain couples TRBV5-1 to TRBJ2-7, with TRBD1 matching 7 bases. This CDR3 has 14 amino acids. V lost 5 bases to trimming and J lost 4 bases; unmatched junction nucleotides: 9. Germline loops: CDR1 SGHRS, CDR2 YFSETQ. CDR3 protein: CASRPGQDPYEQYF. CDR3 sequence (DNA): TGCGCCAGCAGACCTGGACAGGACCCTTACGAGCAGTACTTC.

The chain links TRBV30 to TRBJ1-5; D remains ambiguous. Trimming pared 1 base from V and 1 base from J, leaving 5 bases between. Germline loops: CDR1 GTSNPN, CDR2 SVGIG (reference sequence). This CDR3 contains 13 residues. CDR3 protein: CAWSDRSNQPQHF. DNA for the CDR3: TGTGCCTGGAGTGATAGGAGCAATCAGCCCCAGCATTTT.

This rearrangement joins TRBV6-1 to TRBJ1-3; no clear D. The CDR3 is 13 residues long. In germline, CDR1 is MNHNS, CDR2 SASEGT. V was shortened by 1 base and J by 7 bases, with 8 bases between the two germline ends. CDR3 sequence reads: CASSEGGWNTIYF. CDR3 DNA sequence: TGTGCCAGCAGTGAAGGAGGTTGGAACACCATATATTTT.

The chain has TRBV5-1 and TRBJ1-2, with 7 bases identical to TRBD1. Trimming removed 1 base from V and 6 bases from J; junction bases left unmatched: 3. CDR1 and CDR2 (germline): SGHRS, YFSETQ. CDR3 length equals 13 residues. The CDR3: CASSLQGEDGYTF. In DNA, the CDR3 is TGCGCCAGCAGCTTGCAGGGGGAGGATGGCTACACCTTC.

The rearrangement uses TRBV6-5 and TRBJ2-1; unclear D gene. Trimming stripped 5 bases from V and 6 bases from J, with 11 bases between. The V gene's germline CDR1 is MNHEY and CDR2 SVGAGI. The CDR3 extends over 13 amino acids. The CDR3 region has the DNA TGTGCCAGCAGTGACTTTAGTGGCAATGAGCAGTTCTTC. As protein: CASSDFSGNEQFF.

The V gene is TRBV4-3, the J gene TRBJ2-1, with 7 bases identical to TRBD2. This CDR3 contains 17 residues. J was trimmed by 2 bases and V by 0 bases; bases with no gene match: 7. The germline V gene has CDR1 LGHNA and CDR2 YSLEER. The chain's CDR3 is CASSQEVAGEAYNEQFF. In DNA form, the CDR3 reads TGCGCCAGCAGCCAAGAGGTGGCGGGAGAAGCCTACAATGAGCAGTTCTTC.

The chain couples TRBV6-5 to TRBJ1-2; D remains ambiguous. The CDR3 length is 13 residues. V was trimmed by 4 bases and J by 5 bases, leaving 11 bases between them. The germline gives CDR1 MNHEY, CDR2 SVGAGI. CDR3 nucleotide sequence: TGTGCCAGCAGTTCTCCTGACCGATATGGCTACACCTTC. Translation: CASSSPDRYGYTF.

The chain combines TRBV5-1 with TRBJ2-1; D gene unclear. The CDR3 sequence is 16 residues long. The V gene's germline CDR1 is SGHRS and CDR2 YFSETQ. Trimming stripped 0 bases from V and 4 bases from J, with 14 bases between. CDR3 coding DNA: TGCGCCAGCAGCTTGGGGAGTTATCCGGGTTACAATGAGCAGTTCTTC. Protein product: CASSLGSYPGYNEQFF.

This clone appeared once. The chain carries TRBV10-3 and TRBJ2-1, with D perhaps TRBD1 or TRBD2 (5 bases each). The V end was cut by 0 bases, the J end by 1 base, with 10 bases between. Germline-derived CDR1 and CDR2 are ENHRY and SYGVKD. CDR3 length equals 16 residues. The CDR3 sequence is CAISESGAGSYNEQFF. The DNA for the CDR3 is TGTGCCATCAGTGAGTCGGGAGCAGGGTCCTACAATGAGCAGTTCTTC.

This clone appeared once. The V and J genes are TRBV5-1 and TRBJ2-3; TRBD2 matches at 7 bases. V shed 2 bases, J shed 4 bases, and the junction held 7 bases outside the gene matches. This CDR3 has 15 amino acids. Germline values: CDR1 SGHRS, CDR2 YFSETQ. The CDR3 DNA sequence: TGCGCCAGCAGCTTAGGACTAGAATCCCCAGATACGCAGTATTTT. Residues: CASSLGLESPDTQYF.

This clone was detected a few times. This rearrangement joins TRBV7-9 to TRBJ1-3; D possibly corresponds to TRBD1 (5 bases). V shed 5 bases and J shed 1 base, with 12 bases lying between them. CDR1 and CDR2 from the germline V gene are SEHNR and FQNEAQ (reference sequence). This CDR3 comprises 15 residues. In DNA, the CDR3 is TGTGCCAGCAGCCCTGTAGGGGTTTCTGGAAACACCATATATTTT. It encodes CASSPVGVSGNTIYF.

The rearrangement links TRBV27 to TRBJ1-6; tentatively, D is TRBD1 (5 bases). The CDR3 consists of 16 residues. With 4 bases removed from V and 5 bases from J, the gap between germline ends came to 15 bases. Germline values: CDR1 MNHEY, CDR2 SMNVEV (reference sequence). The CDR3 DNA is TGTGCCAGCAGTTACGCCGCAGGGTTTGATAATTCACCCCTCCACTTT. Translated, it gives CASSYAAGFDNSPLHF.

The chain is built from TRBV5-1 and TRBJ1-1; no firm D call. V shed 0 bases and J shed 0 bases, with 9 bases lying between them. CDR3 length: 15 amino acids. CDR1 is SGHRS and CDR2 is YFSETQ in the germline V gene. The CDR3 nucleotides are TGCGCCAGCAGCTTGGCCCCAACGTTGAACACTGAAGCTTTCTTT. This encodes CASSLAPTLNTEAFF.

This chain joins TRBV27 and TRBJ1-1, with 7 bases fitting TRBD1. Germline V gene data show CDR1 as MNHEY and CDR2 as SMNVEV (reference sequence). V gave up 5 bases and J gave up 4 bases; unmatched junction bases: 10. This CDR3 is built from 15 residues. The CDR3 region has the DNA TGTGCCAGCAGTCTACGACAGGGAGTGGGCACTGAAGCTTTCTTT. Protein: CASSLRQGVGTEAFF.

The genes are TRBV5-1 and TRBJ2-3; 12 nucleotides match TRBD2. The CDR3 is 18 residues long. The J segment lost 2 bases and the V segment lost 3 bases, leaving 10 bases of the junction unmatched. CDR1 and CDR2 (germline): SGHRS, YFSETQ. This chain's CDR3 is CASSSRPLAGGSTDTQYF. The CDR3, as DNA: TGCGCCAGCAGCTCGCGACCACTAGCGGGGGGATCCACAGATACGCAGTATTTT.

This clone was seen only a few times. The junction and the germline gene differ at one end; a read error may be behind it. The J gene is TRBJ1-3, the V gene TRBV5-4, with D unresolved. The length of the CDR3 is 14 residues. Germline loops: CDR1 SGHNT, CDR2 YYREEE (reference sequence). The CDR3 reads CASSQDGTGNTIYF. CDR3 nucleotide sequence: TGCGCCAGCAGCCAAGATGGAACTGGAAACACCATATATTTT. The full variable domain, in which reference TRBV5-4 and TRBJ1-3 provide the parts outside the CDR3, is ETGVTQSPTHLIKTRGQQVTLRCSSQSGHNTVSWYQQALGQGPQFIFQYYREEENGRGNFPPRFSGLQFPNYSSELNVNALELDDSALYLCASSQDGTGNTIYFGEGSWLTVV.

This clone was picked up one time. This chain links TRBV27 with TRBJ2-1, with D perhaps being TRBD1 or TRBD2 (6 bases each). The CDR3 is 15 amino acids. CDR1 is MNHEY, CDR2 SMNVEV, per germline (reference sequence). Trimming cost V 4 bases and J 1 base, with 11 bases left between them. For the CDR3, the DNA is TGTGCCAGCAGTTCACGGGGGCCATCCTACAATGAGCAGTTCTTC. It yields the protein CASSSRGPSYNEQFF.

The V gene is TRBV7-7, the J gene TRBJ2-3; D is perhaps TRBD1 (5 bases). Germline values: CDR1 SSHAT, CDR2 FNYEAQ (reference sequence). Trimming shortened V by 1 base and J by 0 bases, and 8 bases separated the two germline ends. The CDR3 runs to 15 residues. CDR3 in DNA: TGTGCCAGCAGCTTAGGAGACAGTAGCACAGATACGCAGTATTTT. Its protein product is CASSLGDSSTDTQYF.

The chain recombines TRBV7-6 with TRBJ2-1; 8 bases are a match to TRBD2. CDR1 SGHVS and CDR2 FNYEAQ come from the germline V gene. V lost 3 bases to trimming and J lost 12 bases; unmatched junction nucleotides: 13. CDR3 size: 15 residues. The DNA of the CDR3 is TGTGCCAGCAGCTTTAGGGCGGGGGGCCACTCATGGCAGTTCTTC. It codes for CASSFRAGGHSWQFF.

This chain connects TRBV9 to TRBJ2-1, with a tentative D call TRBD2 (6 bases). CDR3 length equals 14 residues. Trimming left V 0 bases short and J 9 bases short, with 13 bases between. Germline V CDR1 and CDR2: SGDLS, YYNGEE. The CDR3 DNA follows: TGTGCCAGCAGCGTAGGTTCCGGGGGAGGTGAGCAGTTCTTC. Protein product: CASSVGSGGGEQFF.

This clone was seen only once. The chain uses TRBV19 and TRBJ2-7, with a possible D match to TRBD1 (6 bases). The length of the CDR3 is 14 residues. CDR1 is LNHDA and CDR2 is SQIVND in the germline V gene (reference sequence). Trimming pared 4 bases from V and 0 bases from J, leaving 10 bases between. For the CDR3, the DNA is TGTGCCAGTAGTACTCTGGACAGCTCCTACGAGCAGTACTTC. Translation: CASSTLDSSYEQYF.

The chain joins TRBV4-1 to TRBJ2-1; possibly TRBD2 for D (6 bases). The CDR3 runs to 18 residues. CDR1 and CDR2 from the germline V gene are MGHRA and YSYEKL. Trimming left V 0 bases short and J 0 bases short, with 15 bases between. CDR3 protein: CASSQDSSRGISYNEQFF. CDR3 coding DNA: TGCGCCAGCAGCCAAGATAGTAGTCGCGGGATCTCCTACAATGAGCAGTTCTTC.

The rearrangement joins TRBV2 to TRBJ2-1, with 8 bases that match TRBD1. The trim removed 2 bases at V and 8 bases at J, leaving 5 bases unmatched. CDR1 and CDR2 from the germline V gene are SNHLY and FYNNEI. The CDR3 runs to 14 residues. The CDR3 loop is CASSEQGASYEQFF. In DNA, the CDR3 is TGTGCCAGCAGTGAACAGGGGGCCTCGTATGAGCAGTTCTTC.

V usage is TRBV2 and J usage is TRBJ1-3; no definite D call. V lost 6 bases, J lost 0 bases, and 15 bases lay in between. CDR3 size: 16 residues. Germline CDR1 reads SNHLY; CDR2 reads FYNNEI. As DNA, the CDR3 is TGTGCCAGCAGGGACCCTGGAACGAACTCTGGAAACACCATATATTTT. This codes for CASRDPGTNSGNTIYF.